Given below is one T cell receptor beta chain in context. Its antigen is not identified. The sample belongs to a study of cytomegalovirus exposure and HLA in healthy donors. Amplification used 60 Vbeta primers and 13 Jbeta primers. Produced via immunoSEQ multiplex PCR; TCRdb's table is partial and in-frame only. The table includes 75,000 to 95,000 clones, around 84% detected once. Germline trimming cut 3 bases from V and 4 bases from J; bases unmatched to any gene: 15. The CDR3 consists of 19 residues. Per germline, CDR1 KGHSH and CDR2 LQKENI. Findings and limits, study-wide: Accurate prediction of most subjects' HLA-A and HLA-B alleles from TCR beta sequences was reported. It was reportedly the case that the classifier diagnosed cytomegalovirus status with high specificity and sensitivity. Relative to the approximately 670-donor mean, N-insertions were reportedly fewer in an Asian-associated ancestry cluster in a later analysis.

The source of this sequence is a man aged 18 to 35 in good health and CMV-seronegative. J is TRBJ2-7 and V is TRBV18; 13 bases are shared with TRBD2. The sample taken for sequencing was PBMCs. CDR3 coding DNA: TGTGCCAGCTCACCCCCGAGGGGAATCGGGACTAGCGGGATATACGAGCAGTACTTC. Protein sequence: CASSPPRGIGTSGIYEQYF.